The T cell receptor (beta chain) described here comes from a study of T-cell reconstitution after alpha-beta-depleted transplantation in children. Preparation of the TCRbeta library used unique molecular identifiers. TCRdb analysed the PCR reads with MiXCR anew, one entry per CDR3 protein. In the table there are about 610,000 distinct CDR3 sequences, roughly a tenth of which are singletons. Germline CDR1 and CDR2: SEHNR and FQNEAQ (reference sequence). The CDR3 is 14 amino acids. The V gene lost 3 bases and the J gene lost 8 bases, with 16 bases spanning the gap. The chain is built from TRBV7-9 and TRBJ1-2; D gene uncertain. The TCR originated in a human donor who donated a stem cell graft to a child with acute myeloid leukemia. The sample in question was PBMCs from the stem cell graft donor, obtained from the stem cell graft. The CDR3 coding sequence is TGTGCCAGCAGCTTTGATATGGCCCGGCCCGGCTACACCTTC. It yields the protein CASSFDMARPGYTF.